This entry describes one TCR beta chain. These data originate in a study of blood T cells in healthy people across ages. This CDR3 has 15 residues. The junction had 7 bases not matched to a gene; V was cut back by 3 bases and J by 4 bases. The germline V gene has CDR1 SGHKS and CDR2 YYEKEE (reference sequence). The authors ran a second PCR of about 6 to 11 cycles using a sample-barcoded 5' primer and a J-beta primer mix. TCRdb re-called the 5' RACE reads through MiXCR, storing one row per CDR3 protein. This table has 450,000 to 600,000 distinct CDR3 sequences, about 29% appearing once. These data are also associated with another study on T cells of mothers and their children. That study adds: RNA extracted was entirely used for cDNA synthesis, approximately 1.4 ug per 15 ul.

The chain links TRBV5-5 to TRBJ2-5; 9 bases agree with TRBD1. Sequencing was carried out using blood. The TCR was taken from a boy aged 2 to 9 in good health. The CDR3 DNA reads as TGTGCCAGCAGCTCCGGGACAGGGCTGGGAGAGACCCAGTACTTC. This sequence encodes CASSSGTGLGETQYF.